The clone carrying this T cell receptor beta chain was detected ten times or more. Its target is unknown. Samples came from axillary lymph nodes draining the breast cancer. MiXCR, run by TCRdb on the multiplex PCR reads, gives a single entry per CDR3 protein. This sample has around 120,000 distinct CDR3 sequences, with 15% to 20% found just once. The data were taken from a study of breast tumors, draining lymph nodes, adjacent tissues. Notes on the study in general: Tumor TCR diversity was below lymph nodes but above nontumor tissue. The lymph node origin of tumor T cells was framed as consistent with a hypothesis, not demonstrated. Data fit most tumor T cells coming from lymph node, expanding in tumor. Luminal-like breast cancer showed significantly greater tumor-nontumor repertoire similarity than basal-like breast cancer did.

CDR3 length equals 16 residues. The germline gives CDR1 SGHRS, CDR2 YFSETQ. Trimming cost V 0 bases and J 3 bases; bases outside gene matches: 4. The gene calls are TRBV5-1 and TRBJ2-1; TRBD2 matches at 9 bases. The receptor's source is a female donor with breast cancer. Some clones in this sample may be carry-over from other donors' samples. The sequenced sample consisted of axillary lymph node tissue. CDR3 loop: CASSLGSGGLYNEQFF. The CDR3 coding sequence is TGCGCCAGCAGCTTGGGAAGCGGGGGGCTCTACAATGAGCAGTTCTTC.